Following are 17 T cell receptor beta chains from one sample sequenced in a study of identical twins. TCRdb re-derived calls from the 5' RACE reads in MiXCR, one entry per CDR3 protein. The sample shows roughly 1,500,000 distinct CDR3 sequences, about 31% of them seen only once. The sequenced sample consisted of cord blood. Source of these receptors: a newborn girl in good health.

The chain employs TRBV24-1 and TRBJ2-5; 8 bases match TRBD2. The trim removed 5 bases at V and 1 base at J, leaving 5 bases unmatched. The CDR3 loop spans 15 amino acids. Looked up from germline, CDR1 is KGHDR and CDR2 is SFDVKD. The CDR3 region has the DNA TGTGCCACCAGTGTCCATGCGGGGGGCCAAGAGACCCAGTACTTC. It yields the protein CATSVHAGGQETQYF.

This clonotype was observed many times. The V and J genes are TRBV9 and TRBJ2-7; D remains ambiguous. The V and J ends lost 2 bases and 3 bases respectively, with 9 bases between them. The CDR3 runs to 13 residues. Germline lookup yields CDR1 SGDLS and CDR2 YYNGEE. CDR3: CASSVRSGYEQYF. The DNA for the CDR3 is TGTGCCAGCAGCGTCCGGAGTGGCTACGAGCAGTACTTC.

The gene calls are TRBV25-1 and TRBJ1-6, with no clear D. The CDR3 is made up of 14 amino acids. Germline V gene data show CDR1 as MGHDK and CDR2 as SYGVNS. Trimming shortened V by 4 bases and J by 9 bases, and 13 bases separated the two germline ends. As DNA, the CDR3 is TGTGCCAGCAGTGGAGGCATCCGGGGTTCACCCCTCCACTTT. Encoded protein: CASSGGIRGSPLHF. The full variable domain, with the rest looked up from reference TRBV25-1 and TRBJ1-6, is EADIYQTPRYLVIGTGKKITLECSQTMGHDKMYWYQQDPGMELHLIHYSYGVNSTEKGDLSSESTVSRIRTEHFPLTLESARPSHTSQYLCASSGGIRGSPLHFGNGTRLTVT.

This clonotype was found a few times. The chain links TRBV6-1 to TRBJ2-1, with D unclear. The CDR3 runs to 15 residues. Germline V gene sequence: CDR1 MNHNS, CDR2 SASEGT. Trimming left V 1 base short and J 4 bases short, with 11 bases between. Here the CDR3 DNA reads TGTGCCAGCAGTGAAGTTGGGCGGATTTACAATGAGCAGTTCTTC. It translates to CASSEVGRIYNEQFF.

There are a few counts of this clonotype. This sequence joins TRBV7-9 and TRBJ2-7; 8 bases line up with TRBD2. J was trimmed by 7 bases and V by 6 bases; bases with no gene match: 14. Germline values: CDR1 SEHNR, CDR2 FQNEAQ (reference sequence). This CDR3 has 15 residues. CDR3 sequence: CASRRTGTSNNEQYF. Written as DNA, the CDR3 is TGTGCCAGCAGACGGACCGGGACTAGTAATAATGAGCAGTACTTC.

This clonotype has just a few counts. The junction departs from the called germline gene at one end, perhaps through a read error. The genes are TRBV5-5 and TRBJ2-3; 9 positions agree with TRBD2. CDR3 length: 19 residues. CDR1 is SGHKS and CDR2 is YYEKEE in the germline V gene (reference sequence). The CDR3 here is CTSSWTVVLAGLNTDTQYF. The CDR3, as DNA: TGTACCAGCAGCTGGACGGTTGTCCTAGCGGGATTAAACACAGATACGCAGTATTTT.

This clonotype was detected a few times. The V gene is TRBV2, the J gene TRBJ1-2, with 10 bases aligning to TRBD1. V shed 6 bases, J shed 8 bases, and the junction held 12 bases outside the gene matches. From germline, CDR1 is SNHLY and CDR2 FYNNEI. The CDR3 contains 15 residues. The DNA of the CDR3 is TGTGCCAGCAGCAACCAGGGACAGGGGTTCTCCGGCTACACCTTC. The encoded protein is CASSNQGQGFSGYTF.

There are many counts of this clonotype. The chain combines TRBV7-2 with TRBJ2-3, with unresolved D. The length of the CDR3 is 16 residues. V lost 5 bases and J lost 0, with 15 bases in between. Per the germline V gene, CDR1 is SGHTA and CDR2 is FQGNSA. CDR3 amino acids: CASSQLPPSSTDTQYF. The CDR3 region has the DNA TGTGCCAGCAGCCAGCTTCCGCCCTCTAGCACAGATACGCAGTATTTT.

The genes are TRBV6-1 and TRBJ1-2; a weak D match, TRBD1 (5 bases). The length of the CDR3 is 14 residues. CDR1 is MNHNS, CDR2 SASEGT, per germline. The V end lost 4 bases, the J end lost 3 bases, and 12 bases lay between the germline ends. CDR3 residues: CASSAGGADYGYTF. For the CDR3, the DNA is TGTGCCAGCAGTGCAGGAGGGGCCGACTATGGCTACACCTTC.

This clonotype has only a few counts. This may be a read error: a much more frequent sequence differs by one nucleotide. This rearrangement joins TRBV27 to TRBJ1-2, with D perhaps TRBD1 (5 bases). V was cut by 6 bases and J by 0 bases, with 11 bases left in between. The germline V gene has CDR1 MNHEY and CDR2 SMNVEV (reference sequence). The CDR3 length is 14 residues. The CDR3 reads CASSRDRTNYGYTF. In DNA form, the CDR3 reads TGTGCCAGCAGCCGAGACAGAACTAACTATGGCTACACCTTC.

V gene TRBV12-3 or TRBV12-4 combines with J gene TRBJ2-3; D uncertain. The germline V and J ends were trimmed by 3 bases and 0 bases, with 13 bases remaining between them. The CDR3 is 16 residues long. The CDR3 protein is CASSLAQRYSTDTQYF. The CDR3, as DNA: TGTGCCAGCAGTTTGGCCCAGCGCTACAGCACAGATACGCAGTATTTT.

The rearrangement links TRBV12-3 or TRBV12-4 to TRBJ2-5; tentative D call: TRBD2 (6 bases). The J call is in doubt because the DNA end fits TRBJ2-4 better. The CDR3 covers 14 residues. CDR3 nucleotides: TGTGCCAGCAGCCGCGGAGGGTCCGGGAACATTCAGTACTTC. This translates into CASSRGGSGNIQYF.

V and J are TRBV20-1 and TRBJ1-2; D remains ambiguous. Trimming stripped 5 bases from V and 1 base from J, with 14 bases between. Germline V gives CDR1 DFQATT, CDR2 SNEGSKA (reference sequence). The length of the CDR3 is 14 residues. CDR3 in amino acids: CSAWSLPLNYGYTF. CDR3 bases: TGCAGTGCTTGGAGCTTACCCCTTAACTATGGCTACACCTTC.

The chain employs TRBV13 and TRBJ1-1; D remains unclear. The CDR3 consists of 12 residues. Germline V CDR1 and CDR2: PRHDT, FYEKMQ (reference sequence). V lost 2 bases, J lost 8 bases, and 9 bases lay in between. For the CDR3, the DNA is TGTGCCAGCAGCTTAAATTTCGGGGAAGCTTTCTTT. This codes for CASSLNFGEAFF.

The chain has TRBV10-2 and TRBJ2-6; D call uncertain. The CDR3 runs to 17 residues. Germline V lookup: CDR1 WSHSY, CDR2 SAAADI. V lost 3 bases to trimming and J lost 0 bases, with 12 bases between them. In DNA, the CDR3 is TGCGCCAGCAGTGATCCCTCCCGAGTCTCTGGGGCCAACGTCCTGACTTTC. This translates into CASSDPSRVSGANVLTF.

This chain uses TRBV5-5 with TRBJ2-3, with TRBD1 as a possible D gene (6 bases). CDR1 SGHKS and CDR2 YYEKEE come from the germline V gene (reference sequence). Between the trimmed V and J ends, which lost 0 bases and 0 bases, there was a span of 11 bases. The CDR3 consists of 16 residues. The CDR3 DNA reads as TGTGCCAGCAGCTTGGTGGGACACACTAGCACAGATACGCAGTATTTT. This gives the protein CASSLVGHTSTDTQYF.

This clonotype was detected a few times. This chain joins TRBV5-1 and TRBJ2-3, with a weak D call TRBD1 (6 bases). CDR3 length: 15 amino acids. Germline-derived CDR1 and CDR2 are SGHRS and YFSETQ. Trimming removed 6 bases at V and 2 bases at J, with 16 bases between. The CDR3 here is CASTQTGGPTDTQYF. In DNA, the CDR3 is TGCGCCAGCACCCAGACAGGCGGTCCCACAGATACGCAGTATTTT.